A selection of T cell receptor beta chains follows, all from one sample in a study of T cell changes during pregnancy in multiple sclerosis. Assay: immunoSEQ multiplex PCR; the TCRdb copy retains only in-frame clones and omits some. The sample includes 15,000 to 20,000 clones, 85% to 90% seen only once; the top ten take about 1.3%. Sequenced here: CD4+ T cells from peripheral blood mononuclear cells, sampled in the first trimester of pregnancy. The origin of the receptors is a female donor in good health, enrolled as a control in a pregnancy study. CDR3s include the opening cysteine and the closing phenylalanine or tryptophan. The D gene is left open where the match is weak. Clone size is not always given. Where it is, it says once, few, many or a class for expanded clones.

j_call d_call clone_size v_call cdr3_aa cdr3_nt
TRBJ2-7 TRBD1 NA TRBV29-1 CSLRDRDFYEQYF TGCAGCCTCCGGGACAGGGATTTCTACGAGCAGTACTTC
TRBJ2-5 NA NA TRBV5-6 CASSLGRGSETQYF TGTGCCAGCAGCTTGGGAAGGGGATCAGAGACCCAGTACTTC
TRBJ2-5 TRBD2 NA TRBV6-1 CASSPSGSGETQYF TGTGCCAGCAGCCCTAGCGGGAGTGGGGAGACCCAGTACTTC
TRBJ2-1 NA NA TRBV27 CASSFIGSYSYNEQFF TGTGCCAGCAGTTTCATTGGTAGCTACTCCTACAATGAGCAGTTCTTC
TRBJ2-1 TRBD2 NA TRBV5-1 CASSLLAGVSYNEQFF TGCGCCAGCAGCCTCTTAGCGGGAGTATCCTACAATGAGCAGTTCTTC
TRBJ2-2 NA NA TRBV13 CASSLGLTVPGELFF TGTGCCAGCAGCTTGGGACTTACGGTCCCCGGGGAGCTGTTTTTT
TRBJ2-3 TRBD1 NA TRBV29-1 CSHRQGGTNQDTQYF TGCAGCCACAGACAGGGTGGGACAAATCAGGATACGCAGTATTTT
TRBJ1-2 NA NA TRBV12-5 CASGLLAVYGYTF TGTGCTAGTGGTTTGTTGGCCGTCTATGGCTACACCTTC
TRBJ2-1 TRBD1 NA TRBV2 CASKAEGAFNEQFF TGTGCCAGCAAAGCAGAGGGGGCGTTCAATGAGCAGTTCTTC
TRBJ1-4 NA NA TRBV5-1 CASSPGGDEKLFF TGCGCCAGCAGCCCCGGAGGCGATGAAAAACTGTTTTTT
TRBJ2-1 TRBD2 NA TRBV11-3 CASGSGRSSYNEQFF TGTGCCAGCGGTAGCGGGAGGAGCTCCTACAATGAGCAGTTCTTC
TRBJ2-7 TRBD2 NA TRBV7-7 CASSVNPLALEQYF TGTGCCAGCAGCGTTAACCCACTAGCGCTCGAGCAGTACTTC
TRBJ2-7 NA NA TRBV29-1 CSVIASWDSYEQYF TGCAGCGTTATAGCGAGCTGGGATTCCTACGAGCAGTACTTC
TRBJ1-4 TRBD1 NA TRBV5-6 CASSLGQGVQEKLFF TGTGCCAGCAGCTTGGGACAGGGGGTACAAGAAAAACTGTTTTTT
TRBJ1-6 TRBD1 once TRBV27 CASRQDRGNSPLHF TGTGCCAGCAGACAGGACAGGGGAAATTCACCCCTCCACTTT
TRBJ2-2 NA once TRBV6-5 CASIQGDTNTGELFF TGTGCCAGCATCCAAGGGGACACTAACACCGGGGAGCTGTTTTTT
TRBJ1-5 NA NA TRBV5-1 CASSPEGSNQPQHF TGCGCCAGCAGCCCGGAGGGTAGCAATCAGCCCCAGCATTTT
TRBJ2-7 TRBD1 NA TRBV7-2 CASSLTGGYEQYF TGTGCCAGCAGCTTGACAGGGGGCTACGAGCAGTACTTC
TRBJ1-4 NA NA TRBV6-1 CASSEAGRGASNEKLFF TGTGCCAGCAGTGAAGCGGGGCGGGGGGCGTCTAATGAAAAACTGTTTTTT
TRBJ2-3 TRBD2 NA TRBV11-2 CASSRGGADTQYF TGTGCCAGCAGCCGCGGGGGTGCAGATACGCAGTATTTT
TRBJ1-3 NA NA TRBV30 CAGGQSGNTIYF TGTGCCGGCGGACAGTCTGGAAACACCATATATTTT
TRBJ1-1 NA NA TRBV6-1 CASMRRGNTEAFF TGTGCCAGCATGAGGAGGGGGAACACTGAAGCTTTCTTT
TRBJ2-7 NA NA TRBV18 CASSPAPSYEQYF TGTGCCAGCTCACCAGCTCCGAGCTACGAGCAGTACTTC
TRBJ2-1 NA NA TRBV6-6 CASSYVGGREQFF TGTGCCAGCAGTTACGTCGGCGGGCGTGAGCAGTTCTTC
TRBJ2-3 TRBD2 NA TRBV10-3 CAIKSTSGGTDTQYF TGTGCCATCAAATCGACTAGCGGAGGCACAGATACGCAGTATTTT
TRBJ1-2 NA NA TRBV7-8 CASSPRTGGGGYTF TGTGCCAGCAGCCCACGTACGGGAGGAGGCGGCTACACCTTC
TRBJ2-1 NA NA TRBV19 CASSMGARNSYNEQFF TGTGCCAGTAGTATGGGAGCGAGGAACTCCTACAATGAGCAGTTCTTC
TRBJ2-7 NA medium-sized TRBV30 CAWKARGSYEQYF TGTGCCTGGAAGGCGCGGGGCTCCTACGAGCAGTACTTC
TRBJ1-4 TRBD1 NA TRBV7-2 CASSLRQGGEKLFF TGTGCCAGCAGCTTAAGACAGGGTGGTGAAAAACTGTTTTTT
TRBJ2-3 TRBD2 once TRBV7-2 CASSATSGRVTDTQYF TGTGCCAGCAGCGCGACTAGCGGGAGGGTCACAGATACGCAGTATTTT
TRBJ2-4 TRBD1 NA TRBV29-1 CSVLQGLAKNIQYF TGCAGCGTTTTACAGGGGCTGGCCAAAAACATTCAGTACTTC